Below, 6 T cell receptor beta chains from the same sample are listed, as sequenced in a study of blood T cell repertoires in COVID-19. The protocol was immunoSEQ multiplex PCR, while the TCRdb copy is restricted to in-frame clones and leaves out a portion. The table lists around 340,000 clones, 70% to 90% of them singletons, with 7.1% in the top ten. The sequenced material came from peripheral blood. The receptors shown here come from a woman aged 60-75 years with COVID-19, enrolled during active disease.

J is TRBJ2-7 and V is TRBV6-5; TRBD1 is a possible D gene (5 bases). Germline CDR1 is MNHEY and CDR2 is SVGAGI. V dropped 9 bases and J dropped 2 bases, with 17 bases sitting between them. This CDR3 comprises 14 residues. For the CDR3, the DNA is TGTGCCAGTGGCGATCCAGGGTTAACCTACGAGCAGTACTTC. It codes for CASGDPGLTYEQYF.

The chain employs TRBV24-1 and TRBJ2-3, with D perhaps matching TRBD2 (6 bases). The V and J ends lost 10 bases and 0 bases respectively, with 10 bases between them. The CDR3 consists of 13 residues. CDR1 KGHDR and CDR2 SFDVKD come from the germline V gene. CDR3 bases: TGTGCCACGGGGGAGGAGAGCACAGATACGCAGTATTTT. It is translated as CATGEESTDTQYF.

On this clone itself: Other DNA sequences within the sample encode an identical CDR3. The rearrangement uses TRBV5-5 and TRBJ2-7, with D possibly matching TRBD1 (6 bases). The CDR3 covers 14 residues. Germline lookup yields CDR1 SGHKS and CDR2 YYEKEE (reference sequence). V was shortened by 4 bases and J by 1 base, with 12 bases between the two germline ends. CDR3 nucleotide sequence: TGTGCCAGCAGCGCCACAGGGTCTTCCTACGAGCAGTACTTC. Translation gives CASSATGSSYEQYF. The variable domain in full, completed from reference TRBV5-5 and TRBJ2-7, reads DAGVTQSPTHLIKTRGQQVTLRCSPISGHKSVSWYQQVLGQGPQFIFQYYEKEERGRGNFPDRFSARQFPNYSSELNVNALLLGDSALYLCASSATGSSYEQYFGPGTRLTVT.

The chain couples TRBV18 to TRBJ1-5, with 9 bases identical to TRBD1. Per germline, CDR1 KGHSH and CDR2 LQKENI. J gave up 3 bases and V 2 bases, and 5 bases lay outside the gene matches. The CDR3 spans 16 residues. CDR3 in amino acids: CASSPVGQGNNQPQHF. CDR3 coding DNA: TGTGCCAGCTCACCAGTAGGACAGGGGAACAATCAGCCCCAGCATTTT.

The chain carries TRBV9 and TRBJ2-1, with 7 bases matching TRBD1. This CDR3 has 16 amino acids. V lost 0 bases and J lost 4; bases outside the gene matches: 7. From germline, CDR1 is SGDLS and CDR2 YYNGEE. The CDR3 DNA sequence: TGTGCCAGCAGCGTAGGGGACAGCGTGAATTACAATGAGCAGTTCTTC. Translated: CASSVGDSVNYNEQFF. Based on the CDR3 plus reference TRBV9 and TRBJ2-1, the full variable domain is DSGVTQTPKHLITATGQRVTLRCSPRSGDLSVYWYQQSLDQGLQFLIQYYNGEERAKGNILERFSAQQFPDLHSELNLSSLELGDSALYFCASSVGDSVNYNEQFFGPGTRLTVL.

This clone occurred once. The chain carries TRBV30 and TRBJ1-4; D gene uncertain. V lost 3 bases to trimming and J lost 10 bases, with 18 bases between them. From germline, CDR1 is GTSNPN and CDR2 SVGIG (reference sequence). The CDR3 totals 14 residues. The CDR3 protein is CAWSHATFPGKLFF. CDR3 DNA sequence: TGTGCCTGGAGCCACGCCACCTTCCCAGGAAAACTGTTTTTT.